Below, 18 T cell receptor beta chains from the same sample are listed, as sequenced in a study of T cell responses to AZD1222 COVID-19 vaccine. Produced via immunoSEQ multiplex PCR; TCRdb's table is partial and in-frame only. The sample contains around 120,000 clones, 85% to 95% of which appear only once. Sequencing used peripheral blood, obtained on day 0 of AZD1222 vaccination. The origin of the receptors is an adult in good health.

V gene TRBV30 combines with J gene TRBJ2-7; D not certain. Germline V lookup: CDR1 GTSNPN, CDR2 SVGIG (reference sequence). The CDR3 length is 13 residues. V lost 0 bases to trimming and J lost 3 bases, with 9 bases between them. For the CDR3, the DNA is TGTGCCTGGAGTGTAGGGCAGATCTACGAGCAGTACTTC. It encodes CAWSVGQIYEQYF.

The chain has TRBV28 and TRBJ2-7; TRBD2 agrees at 13 bases. Germline loops: CDR1 MDHEN, CDR2 SYDVKM. The CDR3 sequence is 15 residues long. J was trimmed by 2 bases and V by 6 bases; bases with no gene match: 4. CDR3 bases: TGTGCCAGCAGCGGAACTAGCGGGAGGGCCTACGAGCAGTACTTC. The encoded protein is CASSGTSGRAYEQYF.

The chain has TRBV19 and TRBJ1-1; no firm D call. CDR1 LNHDA and CDR2 SQIVND come from the germline V gene (reference sequence). V dropped 3 bases and J dropped 6 bases, with 14 bases sitting between them. This CDR3 region has 14 residues. CDR3: CASSIRKGAAEAFF. The CDR3 DNA sequence: TGTGCCAGTAGTATTAGGAAAGGAGCGGCTGAAGCTTTCTTT. The full variable domain, its missing parts supplied by reference TRBV19 and TRBJ1-1, is DGGITQSPKYLFRKEGQNVTLSCEQNLNHDAMYWYRQDPGQGLRLIYYSQIVNDFQKGDIAEGYSVSREKKESFPLTVTSAQKNPTAFYLCASSIRKGAAEAFFGQGTRLTVV.

The chain uses TRBV11-2 and TRBJ1-2; tentatively, D is TRBD1 (5 bases). V lost 7 bases and J lost 4, with 13 bases in between. Germline V gene sequence: CDR1 SGHAT, CDR2 FQNNGV. The CDR3 totals 13 residues. The DNA for the CDR3 is TGTGCCAGCACACCCGGGACTCTCTATGGCTACACCTTC. Amino acids: CASTPGTLYGYTF.

The chain uses TRBV28 and TRBJ1-5; 8 bases agree with TRBD1. This CDR3 is built from 19 residues. Germline V gene sequence: CDR1 MDHEN, CDR2 SYDVKM. V shed 0 bases and J 2 bases; nucleotides not matched to a gene: 12. The CDR3 spells CASSLWQGAFEVGNQPQHF. For the CDR3, the DNA is TGTGCCAGCAGTTTATGGCAGGGGGCGTTTGAGGTCGGCAATCAGCCCCAGCATTTT.

This clone was observed once. The chain employs TRBV19 and TRBJ2-7, with D perhaps TRBD2 (5 bases). Trimming pared 4 bases from V and 4 bases from J, leaving 11 bases between. Germline lookup yields CDR1 LNHDA and CDR2 SQIVND (reference sequence). The CDR3 runs to 13 residues. For the CDR3, the DNA is TGTGCCAGTAGTACTCGGACTTTTTACGAGCAGTACTTC. Translation gives CASSTRTFYEQYF.

The genes are TRBV2 and TRBJ1-1; D perhaps matches TRBD1 (5 bases). CDR3 length: 12 amino acids. V dropped 6 bases and J dropped 4 bases, with 9 bases sitting between them. The germline V gene has CDR1 SNHLY and CDR2 FYNNEI. CDR3 residues: CASRQGVTEAFF. In DNA form, the CDR3 reads TGTGCCAGCAGGCAGGGTGTCACTGAAGCTTTCTTT. Together with reference TRBV2 and TRBJ1-1, the CDR3 gives the full variable domain: EPEVTQTPSHQVTQMGQEVILRCVPISNHLYFYWYRQILGQKVEFLVSFYNNEISEKSEIFDDQFSVERPDGSNFTLKIRSTKLEDSAMYFCASRQGVTEAFFGQGTRLTVV.

V is TRBV5-4 and J is TRBJ2-3, with D possibly being TRBD2 (6 bases). The CDR3 sequence is 17 residues long. Germline V gene data show CDR1 as SGHNT and CDR2 as YYREEE (reference sequence). Trimming removed 1 base at V and 5 bases at J, with 20 bases between. CDR3: CASSLRTTPWSGDTQYF. The CDR3, as DNA: TGTGCCAGCAGCTTGAGGACTACCCCCTGGTCGGGAGATACGCAGTATTTT.

The chain has TRBV19 and TRBJ1-6; D not certain. Trimming shortened V by 4 bases and J by 10 bases, and 8 bases separated the two germline ends. Germline V CDR1 and CDR2: LNHDA, SQIVND (reference sequence). The CDR3 has 12 amino acids. The CDR3 loop reads CASSSRDSPLHF. Written as DNA, the CDR3 is TGTGCCAGTAGTAGCAGAGACTCACCCCTCCACTTT.

The gene calls are TRBV7-8 and TRBJ1-6; weak D call: TRBD1 (5 bases). Per the germline V gene, CDR1 is SGHVS and CDR2 is FQNEAQ. The CDR3 length is 13 residues. V lost 2 bases and J 8 bases, leaving 7 bases between the germline ends. The CDR3 region is CASSLQGYSPLHF. The CDR3 nucleotides are TGTGCCAGCAGCTTACAGGGATATTCACCCCTCCACTTT.

The chain has TRBV29-1 and TRBJ2-3; D perhaps matches TRBD2 (5 bases). Between the trimmed V and J ends, which lost 0 bases and 6 bases, there was a span of 13 bases. Germline values: CDR1 SQVTM, CDR2 ANQGSEA. The CDR3 consists of 14 residues. For the CDR3, the DNA is TGCAGCGTTGAAGATCTGGAATCGGGGGATACGCAGTATTTT. Translation gives CSVEDLESGDTQYF.

The genes are TRBV5-4 and TRBJ1-1; TRBD1 is a possible D gene (5 bases). This CDR3 contains 12 residues. Trimming left V 5 bases short and J 5 bases short, with 10 bases between. CDR1 SGHNT and CDR2 YYREEE come from the germline V gene (reference sequence). CDR3 in DNA: TGTGCCAGCAGGGGGGGAGAAACTGAAGCTTTCTTT. Translating gives CASRGGETEAFF.

The chain combines TRBV27 with TRBJ1-5; D is possibly TRBD1 (5 bases). Germline loops: CDR1 MNHEY, CDR2 SMNVEV (reference sequence). This CDR3 region has 14 residues. Trimming shortened V by 4 bases and J by 7 bases, and 14 bases separated the two germline ends. The CDR3 DNA reads TGTGCCAGCAGTTACGGGGGACCGGACCAGCCCCAGCATTTT. Amino acids: CASSYGGPDQPQHF.

In the case of this clone: The same CDR3 is also encoded by other DNA sequences in this sample. The CDR3 protein is CASSLSSNQPQHF. CDR3 nucleotide sequence: TGTGCCAGCAGTTTATCAAGCAATCAGCCCCAGCATTTT. The genes are TRBV27 and TRBJ1-5; D not certain. Germline V gives CDR1 MNHEY, CDR2 SMNVEV (reference sequence). Between the trimmed V and J ends, which lost 0 bases and 1 base, there was a span of 1 base. The CDR3 contains 13 residues.

The chain links TRBV7-9 to TRBJ2-7; no firm D call. The V end lost 2 bases, the J end lost 0 bases, and 14 bases lay between the germline ends. There are 16 residues in the CDR3. The germline V gene has CDR1 SEHNR and CDR2 FQNEAQ (reference sequence). The DNA of the CDR3 is TGTGCCAGCAGCTTACGCCCCCTCAGAAGCTCCTACGAGCAGTACTTC. This gives the protein CASSLRPLRSSYEQYF.

The chain has TRBV7-8 and TRBJ1-1, with a weak D call TRBD1 (5 bases). CDR1 is SGHVS, CDR2 FQNEAQ, per germline. The CDR3 totals 14 residues. V was clipped by 5 bases and J by 0 bases, with 10 bases between them. CDR3 loop: CASSEGWMNTEAFF. In DNA, the CDR3 is TGTGCCAGCAGCGAGGGGTGGATGAACACTGAAGCTTTCTTT. Full variable domain (outside the CDR3, taken from reference TRBV7-8 and TRBJ1-1): GAGVSQSPRYKVAKRGQDVALRCDPISGHVSLFWYQQALGQGPEFLTYFQNEAQLDKSGLPSDRFFAERPEGSVSTLKIQRTQQEDSAVYLCASSEGWMNTEAFFGQGTRLTVV.

CDR3 residues: CASSPGDRYYEQYF. The CDR3 coding sequence is TGTGCCAGCTCACCCGGGGACAGATACTACGAGCAGTACTTC. The rearrangement joins TRBV18 to TRBJ2-7, with TRBD1 matching over 7 bases. Germline lookup yields CDR1 KGHSH and CDR2 LQKENI. This CDR3 region has 14 residues. Unmatched junction bases numbered 5, after V lost 3 bases and J lost 3 bases.

The chain employs TRBV6-5 and TRBJ2-2, with 10 bases fitting TRBD1. This CDR3 has 15 amino acids. Losses at the gene ends were 8 bases for V and 6 bases for J; bases not matched to a gene: 9. CDR1 is MNHEY, CDR2 SVGAGI, per germline. DNA of the CDR3: TGTGCCAGCTTGCGGACAGGGGGTTATCCCGGGGAGCTGTTTTTT. Its translation is CASLRTGGYPGELFF.